This T cell receptor beta chain was recovered during a study of PD-L1 blockade in urothelial cancer. Background on the study: Of 29 patients, just under 26 were males with bladder-origin urothelial cancer. Researchers found blood samples held a median of approximately 150,000 T cells.

The table came from immunoSEQ multiplex PCR; TCRdb's copy has only in-frame clones and leaves some out. The sample yields around 130,000 clones, roughly 83% seen once. The time point here: pretreatment peripheral blood. This CDR3 contains 14 residues. Germline assignment: CDR1 GTSNPN and CDR2 SVGIG (reference sequence). This TCR derives from a man over 45 with urothelial cancer. The material sequenced was PBMCs, taken around atezolizumab (anti-PD-L1) treatment. The chain recombines TRBV30 with TRBJ2-2, with 9 nucleotides matching TRBD2. CDR3 amino acids: CAKKREVNTGELFF. As DNA, the CDR3 is TGTGCGAAGAAGCGGGAGGTGAACACCGGGGAGCTGTTTTTT.